The rows below give T cell receptor beta chains drawn from one sample of a study of T cell changes during pregnancy in multiple sclerosis. Libraries were prepared by immunoSEQ multiplex PCR; TCRdb keeps only in-frame clonotypes and omits some of them. The sample lists 65,000 to 95,000 clones, roughly 91% occurring once. The source was peripheral blood, collected after pregnancy. The receptors were gathered from a female donor in good health, enrolled as a control in a pregnancy study. CDR3s leave out the opening cysteine and the closing phenylalanine or tryptophan.

TRBV19	ASASAPGTDTQY
TRBV7-9	ASSLAQGLETGELF
TRBV6-6	ASSRTSGRGGETQY
TRBV2	ASSEAVFSTEAF
TRBV10-1	ARDGTGNEQF
TRBV4-1	ASSHSGREETQY
TRBV25-1	ASAHPAGGPETQY
TRBV6-6	ASSSRAGRNTEAF
TRBV7-7	ASSLAVPGQGAGELF
TRBV11-2	ASSLVGTGYGYT
TRBV5-6	ASSLVVGGRTDTQY
TRBV7-8	ASSLRQGITEAF
TRBV11-3	ASSLSRGTEQF